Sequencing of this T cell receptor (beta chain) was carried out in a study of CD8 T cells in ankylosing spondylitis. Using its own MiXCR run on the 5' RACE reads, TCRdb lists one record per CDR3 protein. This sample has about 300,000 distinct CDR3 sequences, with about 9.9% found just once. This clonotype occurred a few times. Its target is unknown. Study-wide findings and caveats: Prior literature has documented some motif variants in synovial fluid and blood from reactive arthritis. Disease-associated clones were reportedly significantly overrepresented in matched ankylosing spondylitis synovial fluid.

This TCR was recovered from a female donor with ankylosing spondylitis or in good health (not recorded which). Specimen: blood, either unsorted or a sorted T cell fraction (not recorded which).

In DNA form, the CDR3 reads TGTGCCACCAGTGACCACAGAGTGGAGGGCACAGATACGCAGTATTTT. This sequence encodes CATSDHRVEGTDTQYF. This chain connects TRBV24-1 to TRBJ2-3, with a tentative D call TRBD2 (5 bases). The V gene lost 4 bases and the J gene lost 1 base, with 14 bases spanning the gap. The CDR3 covers 16 residues. Germline CDR1 and CDR2: KGHDR and SFDVKD.